A selection of T cell receptor beta chains follows, all from one sample in a study of a mutant IDH1 vaccine in newly diagnosed glioma. The antigens of these receptors remain unknown. Profiling relied on immunoSEQ multiplex PCR, and the TCRdb table lists in-frame clones only, not all of them. The sample has about 130,000 clones; around three quarters are singletons. Material: PBMCs, obtained from a glioma patient whose treatment included an IDH1 peptide vaccine. All receptors derive from a man in his forties with glioma. The CDR3 runs from the conserved cysteine through the conserved F or W. A D gene is named only where the DNA matches it firmly. The listing skips clone size in some rows; elsewhere it reads once, few, many or a size class.

D gene | J gene | clone size | V gene | CDR3 DNA | CDR3 protein
TRBD2 | TRBJ2-3 | - | TRBV18 | TGTGCCAGCTCACGCGAACTAGCGGGAGGTGAGCGCACAGATACGCAGTATTTT | CASSRELAGGERTDTQYF
- | TRBJ2-1 | - | TRBV6-1 | TGTGCCAGCAGTGAAGCGGGCTATGAGCAGTTCTTC | CASSEAGYEQFF
- | TRBJ1-4 | many | TRBV4-2 | TGTGCCAGCAGCCAAGGCCCGGACAGCTCTAATGAAAAACTGTTTTTT | CASSQGPDSSNEKLFF
- | TRBJ2-7 | - | TRBV5-4 | TGTGCCAGCAGCCCTGGGTCGGAAGTCTACGAGCAGTACTTC | CASSPGSEVYEQYF
- | TRBJ2-7 | - | TRBV10-3 | TGTGCCATCAGTGAGTCGGGCGAGCAGTACTTC | CAISESGEQYF
TRBD2 | TRBJ2-7 | once | TRBV11-2 | TGTGCCAGCAGCTTAACTGGGGGGGCCTACGAGCAGTACTTC | CASSLTGGAYEQYF
TRBD1 | TRBJ1-5 | - | TRBV7-8 | TGTGCCAGCAGCCCACGACAGGGGGCGGAAAGCAATCAGCCCCAGCATTTT | CASSPRQGAESNQPQHF
- | TRBJ2-7 | - | TRBV11-2 | TGTGCCAGCAGCTTAGAACTAAAGGGACACGAGCAGTACTTC | CASSLELKGHEQYF
- | TRBJ2-7 | - | TRBV6-1 | TGTGCCAGCAGAGGGACGGTCCCATGGCACGAGCAGTACTTC | CASRGTVPWHEQYF
- | TRBJ2-7 | - | TRBV7-9 | TGTGCCAGCAGCTTAGACGGGGTTACCTACGAGCAGTACTTC | CASSLDGVTYEQYF
- | TRBJ2-5 | - | TRBV29-1 | TGCAGCGCTGGAGGTGGCACAAAGGGCGAGACCCAGTACTTC | CSAGGGTKGETQYF
- | TRBJ1-1 | - | TRBV6-1 | TGTGCCATCAGTGAAAAATGGAACACTGAAGCTTTCTTT | CAISEKWNTEAFF
- | TRBJ2-1 | - | TRBV20-1 | TGCAGTGCCAGTACTAGTAATGAGCAGTTCTTC | CSASTSNEQFF
TRBD1 | TRBJ2-1 | - | TRBV18 | TGTGCCAGCTCTCTTAAACTTCGGACAGGATTATTCTACAATGAGCAGTTCTTC | CASSLKLRTGLFYNEQFF
- | TRBJ2-1 | - | TRBV10-3 | TGTGCCATCAGTGAGCTGGTTGAGCAGTTCTTC | CAISELVEQFF
- | TRBJ2-7 | - | TRBV12-1 | TGTGCCAGCAGCTTTAGTGGACAGGGGTCGTACGAGCAGTACTTC | CASSFSGQGSYEQYF
TRBD1 | TRBJ1-2 | - | TRBV7-6 | TGTGCCAGCAGTTTGACAGGGGCCACCTCAACCCACTATGGCTACACCTTC | CASSLTGATSTHYGYTF
- | TRBJ2-5 | - | TRBV30 | TGTGCCTGGGGCCTCCGACGGGGGGCCGGCGAGACCCAGTACTTC | CAWGLRRGAGETQYF
TRBD2 | TRBJ2-7 | - | TRBV11-2 | TGTGCCAGCAGCACCCGACTAGCGGGAGATGGAGGGGAGCAGTACTTC | CASSTRLAGDGGEQYF
- | TRBJ2-2 | - | TRBV11-2 | TGTGCCAGCAGCTTAGCCACCGGGGAGCTGTTTTTT | CASSLATGELFF
TRBD1 | TRBJ2-2 | - | TRBV19 | TGTGCCAGTAGACCGGGACAGAGATACACCGGGGAGCTGTTTTTT | CASRPGQRYTGELFF
TRBD1 | TRBJ1-1 | - | TRBV7-8 | TGTGCCAGCAGCTTAGTGGGGACAGGGGAAAGTGAAGCTTTCTTT | CASSLVGTGESEAFF
- | TRBJ2-4 | - | TRBV5-4 | TGTGCCAGCAGCCCTAGATTAGGGTCCCCTTCTGGCATTCAGTACTTC | CASSPRLGSPSGIQYF
- | TRBJ2-7 | - | TRBV7-2 | TGTGCCAGCAGCTTATTCGGGTACGAGCAGTACTTC | CASSLFGYEQYF
- | TRBJ2-1 | few | TRBV5-6 | TGTGCCAGCAGCTTGGCCCCGGGAGAGCAGTTCTTC | CASSLAPGEQFF
- | TRBJ2-7 | once | TRBV30 | TGTGCCTGGAAGGACTTTTGGGACGAGCAGTACTTC | CAWKDFWDEQYF
- | TRBJ1-1 | - | TRBV19 | TGTGCCAGTAGTTCCTATTTTTCCACTGAAGCTTTCTTT | CASSSYFSTEAFF
- | TRBJ2-1 | - | TRBV2 | TGTGCCATCAGACAGATAGACAATGAGCAGTTCTTC | CAIRQIDNEQFF
TRBD1 | TRBJ1-3 | - | TRBV5-5 | TGTGCCAGCAGCTTTGGCGGGACAGGGGTATCTGGAAACACCATATATTTT | CASSFGGTGVSGNTIYF
TRBD2 | TRBJ2-2 | - | TRBV4-2 | TGTGCCAGCAGCCAGACTAGCGGGGGATTCACCGGGGAGCTGTTTTTT | CASSQTSGGFTGELFF
TRBD2 | TRBJ2-1 | - | TRBV7-3 | TGTGCCAGCAGCTCCTTTAGCGGGGCCTCCTACAATGAGCAGTTCTTC | CASSSFSGASYNEQFF
- | TRBJ2-5 | - | TRBV14 | TGTGCCAGCAGCCAAGCGGCGACCCAGTACTTC | CASSQAATQYF
- | TRBJ1-1 | - | TRBV7-2 | TGTGCCAGCAGCTGGCCGGACGGATTGAACACTGAAGCTTTCTTT | CASSWPDGLNTEAFF
- | TRBJ2-3 | - | TRBV5-4 | TGTGCCAGCAGCGTGGTAGATACGCAGTATTTT | CASSVVDTQYF
- | TRBJ1-1 | few | TRBV6-5 | TGTGCCAGCAAACAGGGTCTGTGGACTGAAGCTTTCTTT | CASKQGLWTEAFF
- | TRBJ2-4 | once | TRBV14 | TGTGCCAGCAGCCAAGTCCCACTCTTAGCCAAAAACATTCAGTACTTC | CASSQVPLLAKNIQYF
- | TRBJ1-1 | - | TRBV6-6 | TGTGCCAGCAGTTACTCAACATACGAAGCTTTCTTT | CASSYSTYEAFF
TRBD1 | TRBJ2-4 | - | TRBV7-9 | TGTGCCAGCAGCCCTCGGGACAGACTAGCCAAAAACATTCAGTACTTC | CASSPRDRLAKNIQYF
- | TRBJ2-7 | - | TRBV28 | TGTGCCAGCAGTTCGGGGGTCTACGAGCAGTACTTC | CASSSGVYEQYF
- | TRBJ2-7 | - | TRBV6-1 | TGTGCCAGCAGTTCCGCCCAGAGCTACGAGCAGTACTTC | CASSSAQSYEQYF
- | TRBJ2-7 | - | TRBV4-3 | TGCGCCAGCAGCCCAGCCGGGACGGAATACTACGAGCAGTACTTC | CASSPAGTEYYEQYF
- | TRBJ1-2 | once | TRBV9 | TGTGCCAGCAGCGTAGCAAGACAGGCGAGTATTGATGGCTACACCTTC | CASSVARQASIDGYTF
TRBD1 | TRBJ2-4 | - | TRBV19 | TGTGCCAGTAGTGCTTACAGGGGGACCGCCAAAAACATTCAGTACTTC | CASSAYRGTAKNIQYF
- | TRBJ2-5 | - | TRBV29-1 | TGCAGCGTTGAACGGCGGGATCAGGAGACCCAGTACTTC | CSVERRDQETQYF
TRBD1 | TRBJ2-7 | once | TRBV29-1 | TGCAGCGGTGGGACAGGGGGCAGCTCCTACGAGCAGTACTTC | CSGGTGGSSYEQYF
TRBD1 | TRBJ1-5 | few | TRBV29-1 | TGCAGCGTTGCGGGACAGGGGAATCAGCCCCAGCATTTT | CSVAGQGNQPQHF
TRBD1 | TRBJ2-3 | - | TRBV30 | TGTGCCTGGAGTGTTGGACAGGGCCCAGATACGCAGTATTTT | CAWSVGQGPDTQYF
- | TRBJ2-7 | - | TRBV7-8 | TGTGCCAGCAGCTTAGCGACGGCCCGAGCCTACGAGCAGTACTTC | CASSLATARAYEQYF
TRBD1 | TRBJ1-1 | - | TRBV7-6 | TGTGCCAGCAGCTTTGGGACAGGGAACACTGAAGCTTTCTTT | CASSFGTGNTEAFF
TRBD2 | TRBJ2-3 | - | TRBV7-2 | TGTGCCAGCAGCTTAAGTCCTAGCGGGACAGATACGCAGTATTTT | CASSLSPSGTDTQYF
TRBD2 | TRBJ2-1 | - | TRBV6-4 | TGTGCCAGCAGTCTTAGCGGGGATTACAATGAGCAGTTCTTC | CASSLSGDYNEQFF
TRBD1 | TRBJ2-5 | - | TRBV18 | TGTGCCAGCTCACTAATGGACAGGGGAGTGTTCCTCGATTCGGAGACCCAGTACTTC | CASSLMDRGVFLDSETQYF
- | TRBJ2-7 | - | TRBV7-2 | TGTGCCAGCAGTCGAGGGGACGAGCAGTACTTC | CASSRGDEQYF